Listed below are T cell receptor beta chains from one sample, sequenced in a study of blood T cells in healthy people across ages. TCRdb re-called the 5' RACE reads with MiXCR, one entry per CDR3 protein. Of approximately 830,000 distinct CDR3 sequences listed, approximately 67% are singletons. The sample consisted of blood. These receptors were collected from a young man in good health. Both conserved end residues are part of each CDR3. Not all rows give a size; the values are once, few, many and, for expanded clones, a class.

v_gene: TRBV12-3/TRBV12-4
abundance: NA
j_gene: TRBJ2-2
CDR3aa: CASSWTSGYTGELFF

v_gene: TRBV27
abundance: NA
j_gene: TRBJ2-7
CDR3aa: CASSSRTSGGHEQYF

v_gene: TRBV10-3
abundance: few
j_gene: TRBJ1-5
CDR3aa: CAIRGDEHNQPQHF

v_gene: TRBV6-2/TRBV6-3
abundance: few
j_gene: TRBJ2-1
CDR3aa: CASNPTVRDNEQFF

v_gene: TRBV27
abundance: once
j_gene: TRBJ2-5
CDR3aa: CASSFRGLGQETQYF

v_gene: TRBV6-5
abundance: many
j_gene: TRBJ1-1
CDR3aa: CASSLGVRTEAFF

v_gene: TRBV13
abundance: NA
j_gene: TRBJ1-4
CDR3aa: CASSNFEQGIEKLFF

v_gene: TRBV5-1
abundance: NA
j_gene: TRBJ2-1
CDR3aa: CASSLVLLAGGLGDEQFF

v_gene: TRBV20-1
abundance: few
j_gene: TRBJ2-7
CDR3aa: CSAGDTRGYEQYF

v_gene: TRBV20-1
abundance: many
j_gene: TRBJ2-1
CDR3aa: CSARAGGSISEQFF

v_gene: TRBV20-1
abundance: once
j_gene: TRBJ2-4
CDR3aa: CSAARSSLDQYF

v_gene: TRBV9
abundance: once
j_gene: TRBJ1-1
CDR3aa: CASSGQSGYTEAFF

v_gene: TRBV6-5
abundance: few
j_gene: TRBJ1-1
CDR3aa: CASRIKFQGGTEAFF

v_gene: TRBV25-1
abundance: NA
j_gene: TRBJ2-1
CDR3aa: CASSELGLGAGGHYNEQFF

v_gene: TRBV7-9
abundance: NA
j_gene: TRBJ1-2
CDR3aa: CASSLEEGLGYTF

v_gene: TRBV7-3
abundance: NA
j_gene: TRBJ2-7
CDR3aa: CASSLGQGRRYEQYF

v_gene: TRBV2
abundance: NA
j_gene: TRBJ2-5
CDR3aa: CASRFRTLEGEAQYF

v_gene: TRBV20-1
abundance: NA
j_gene: TRBJ2-1
CDR3aa: CSAREPGVEGYNEQFF

v_gene: TRBV7-2
abundance: NA
j_gene: TRBJ2-3
CDR3aa: CASSARRRASGGPSTDTQYF

v_gene: TRBV11-2
abundance: NA
j_gene: TRBJ2-5
CDR3aa: CASSLSAGARETQYF

v_gene: TRBV2
abundance: NA
j_gene: TRBJ1-2
CDR3aa: CASSDRQGDYGYTF

v_gene: TRBV20-1
abundance: NA
j_gene: TRBJ2-3
CDR3aa: CSARDRGVKYSTDTQYF

v_gene: TRBV29-1
abundance: once
j_gene: TRBJ2-3
CDR3aa: CSSQGAGTDTQYF

v_gene: TRBV10-3
abundance: few
j_gene: TRBJ2-4
CDR3aa: CAISESLAGAKNIQYF

v_gene: TRBV9
abundance: few
j_gene: TRBJ2-7
CDR3aa: CASSAGTDYEQYF

v_gene: TRBV7-9
abundance: NA
j_gene: TRBJ2-6
CDR3aa: CASSFSTGQASGANVLTF

v_gene: TRBV7-2
abundance: NA
j_gene: TRBJ2-2
CDR3aa: CASSLLGSGELFF

v_gene: TRBV5-1
abundance: NA
j_gene: NA
CDR3aa: CASRYGTGAYEQYF

v_gene: TRBV10-3
abundance: NA
j_gene: NA
CDR3aa: CAISAELAYEQYF

v_gene: TRBV7-3
abundance: NA
j_gene: TRBJ2-3
CDR3aa: CASSQAGHTQYF

v_gene: TRBV7-2
abundance: few
j_gene: TRBJ1-2
CDR3aa: CASSLAGTELNYGYTF

v_gene: TRBV20-1
abundance: once
j_gene: TRBJ2-7
CDR3aa: CSARGAISYEQYF

v_gene: TRBV7-2
abundance: NA
j_gene: TRBJ2-7
CDR3aa: CASSSDSPYEQYF

v_gene: TRBV7-3
abundance: NA
j_gene: TRBJ2-2
CDR3aa: CASSLLDSPVTGELFF

v_gene: TRBV5-1
abundance: NA
j_gene: TRBJ2-7
CDR3aa: CASSPYPTYEQYF

v_gene: TRBV7-6
abundance: NA
j_gene: TRBJ1-2
CDR3aa: CASSPGRGLYGYTF

v_gene: TRBV9
abundance: NA
j_gene: TRBJ1-4
CDR3aa: CASSVEGGAPNEKLFF